The 27 T cell receptor beta chains in this list originate from one sample, sequenced in a study of T cell changes during pregnancy in multiple sclerosis. TCRdb keeps only in-frame clones here, not all; method: immunoSEQ multiplex PCR. Altogether about 73,000 clones are present, 90% being singletons, with the ten largest covering 9.5%. The sequences come from peripheral blood, collected after pregnancy. The origin of the receptors is a female donor in good health, enrolled as a control in a pregnancy study.

DNA for the CDR3: TGCGCCAGCAGCTTGGATCCACAGGGGGCGCGGAACGAGCAGTACTTC. This gives the protein CASSLDPQGARNEQYF. The V call is TRBV5-1, the J call TRBJ2-7, with 9 bases fitting TRBD1. With V trimmed by 0 bases and J by 5 bases, 9 bases remained unmatched. This CDR3 region has 16 residues. Germline V CDR1 and CDR2: SGHRS, YFSETQ.

CDR3: CASSERHSSTDTQYF. The CDR3 DNA reads TGTGCCAGCAGTGAAAGACATTCTAGCACAGATACGCAGTATTTT. This chain uses TRBV25-1 with TRBJ2-3; no clear D. Trimming removed 2 bases from V and 0 bases from J, with 9 bases in between. The CDR3 consists of 15 residues. Germline CDR1 reads MGHDK; CDR2 reads SYGVNS.

This sequence joins TRBV19 and TRBJ2-2; the D is unclear. The ends were cut back, 7 bases at V and 1 base at J, with 7 bases in the middle. Germline CDR1 LNHDA, CDR2 SQIVND (reference sequence). This CDR3 contains 13 residues. CDR3 nucleotides: TGTGCCAGTACCATCGGGAACACCGGGGAGCTGTTTTTT. It encodes CASTIGNTGELFF.

The chain is built from TRBV11-3 and TRBJ2-5, with 9 bases matching TRBD2. Germline CDR1 SGHNT, CDR2 YENEEA. The CDR3 has 17 amino acids. Trimming removed 1 base from V and 2 bases from J; junction bases left unmatched: 8. The CDR3 DNA is TGTGCCAGCAGCTTAGGAGGGCTAGCGGGGTGGCAAGAGACCCAGTACTTC. As protein: CASSLGGLAGWQETQYF.

The genes are TRBV18 and TRBJ1-2; 10 bases align to TRBD1. V was clipped by 5 bases and J by 7 bases; unmatched bases: 4. The CDR3 length is 13 residues. Germline loops: CDR1 KGHSH, CDR2 LQKENI. In nucleotides, the CDR3 is TGTGCCAGCTCAATGACAGGGGGCACTGGCTACACCTTC. This codes for CASSMTGGTGYTF.

The chain employs TRBV11-2 and TRBJ1-2, with TRBD1 as a possible D gene (6 bases). This CDR3 spans 17 amino acids. Germline V gene data show CDR1 as SGHAT and CDR2 as FQNNGV. Trimming removed 7 bases at V and 7 bases at J, with 28 bases between. The CDR3: CASNPGDRVFWGLGYTF. As DNA, the CDR3 is TGTGCCAGCAACCCAGGGGACCGGGTATTTTGGGGGCTTGGCTACACCTTC.

This clone appeared a single time. The chain is built from TRBV4-1 and TRBJ2-3; a possible D gene is TRBD1 (6 bases). Trimming pared 0 bases from V and 6 bases from J, leaving 13 bases between. The CDR3 totals 15 residues. Germline V CDR1 and CDR2: MGHRA, YSYEKL. The DNA for the CDR3 is TGCGCCAGCAGCCAAGAGACAGGAATTCCGGATACGCAGTATTTT. It encodes CASSQETGIPDTQYF.

The chain uses TRBV29-1 and TRBJ2-2, with D maybe TRBD2 (5 bases). From germline, CDR1 is SQVTM and CDR2 ANQGSEA. V lost 4 bases and J lost 2, with 14 bases in between. CDR3 size: 15 residues. The CDR3 here is CSVGGLLSNTGELFF. The CDR3, as DNA: TGCAGCGTTGGAGGGCTCCTTTCAAACACCGGGGAGCTGTTTTTT.

The chain uses TRBV5-1 and TRBJ2-3; 10 bases are a match to TRBD2. Germline V gene data show CDR1 as SGHRS and CDR2 as YFSETQ. J lost 0 bases, V lost 0 bases, and 7 bases had no gene match. The CDR3 consists of 18 residues. CDR3 in DNA: TGCGCCAGCAGCTTGGGTTCTAGCGGGGGCTCTAGCACAGATACGCAGTATTTT. Encoded protein: CASSLGSSGGSSTDTQYF.

V gene TRBV5-1 combines with J gene TRBJ1-2, with 10 positions matching TRBD1. Unmatched junction bases numbered 6, after V lost 4 bases and J lost 6 bases. The V gene's germline CDR1 is SGHRS and CDR2 YFSETQ. This CDR3 region has 14 residues. The CDR3 loop is CASSKGQGSDGYTF. CDR3 bases: TGCGCCAGCAGCAAGGGACAGGGGAGCGATGGCTACACCTTC.

The V gene is TRBV6-5, the J gene TRBJ2-3; TRBD2 is a possible D gene (6 bases). The CDR3 is 15 amino acids. V dropped 6 bases and J dropped 0 bases, with 13 bases sitting between them. Germline V gene data show CDR1 as MNHEY and CDR2 as SVGAGI. CDR3 in amino acids: CASRSGGTSTDTQYF. The CDR3 coding sequence is TGTGCCAGCAGGTCCGGCGGGACTAGCACAGATACGCAGTATTTT.

The gene calls are TRBV6-4 and TRBJ2-3, with D maybe TRBD2 (7 bases). This CDR3 has 15 residues. V lost 7 bases, J lost 6 bases, and 20 bases lay in between. Germline assignment: CDR1 MRHNA and CDR2 SNTAGT. The CDR3 loop reads CASTPEGGSADTQYF. As DNA, the CDR3 is TGTGCCAGCACCCCCGAGGGGGGGTCCGCGGATACGCAGTATTTT.

In its sample, this clone was seen a few times. The DNA of the CDR3 is TGTGCCAGCAGTTTCCTAGGGGCGCCCTATGGCTACACCTTC. Its protein product is CASSFLGAPYGYTF. The J gene is TRBJ1-2, the V gene TRBV6-1; the D gene is possibly TRBD1 (5 bases). CDR1 is MNHNS, CDR2 SASEGT, per germline. The CDR3 contains 14 residues. The ends were cut back, 5 bases at V and 4 bases at J, with 14 bases in the middle.

The chain carries TRBV6-6 and TRBJ1-6; D unclear. The CDR3 is 12 amino acids. CDR1 is MNHNY, CDR2 SVGAGI, per germline (reference sequence). V lost 2 bases and J lost 9, with 5 bases in between. CDR3 amino acids: CASSYQVSPLHF. The CDR3 DNA is TGTGCCAGCAGTTACCAGGTTTCACCCCTCCACTTT.

The chain is built from TRBV15 and TRBJ1-4, with TRBD1 identical over 9 bases. Germline assignment: CDR1 LNHNV and CDR2 YYDKDF (reference sequence). V lost 0 bases to trimming and J lost 8 bases; unmatched junction nucleotides: 4. The CDR3 has 15 amino acids. CDR3 nucleotides: TGTGCCACCAGCAGAGATTGGACAGGGGAGGAAAAACTGTTTTTT. Protein product: CATSRDWTGEEKLFF. The whole variable domain, remainder taken from reference TRBV15 and TRBJ1-4, is DAMVIQNPRYQVTQFGKPVTLSCSQTLNHNVMYWYQQKSSQAPKLLFHYYDKDFNNEADTPDNFQSRRPNTSFCFLDIRSPGLGDTAMYLCATSRDWTGEEKLFFGSGTQLSVL.

The gene calls are TRBV5-4 and TRBJ2-7; TRBD1 matches 10 bases. The CDR3 consists of 14 residues. V gave up 3 bases and J gave up 4 bases; unmatched junction bases: 4. CDR1 and CDR2 from the germline V gene are SGHNT and YYREEE (reference sequence). CDR3 protein: CASSSGTGVYEQYF. CDR3 bases: TGTGCCAGCAGCTCCGGGACAGGGGTTTACGAGCAGTACTTC.

The V and J genes are TRBV19 and TRBJ1-1; TRBD1 matches 9 bases. After removal of 6 bases from V and 0 bases from J, the junction contained 2 bases not matched to a gene. Germline values: CDR1 LNHDA, CDR2 SQIVND (reference sequence). The CDR3 contains 14 residues. CDR3 DNA: TGTGCCAGTAGGACAGGGGGGATGAACACTGAAGCTTTCTTT. Its protein product is CASRTGGMNTEAFF.

The chain links TRBV19 to TRBJ1-2, with D uncertain. The CDR3 has 15 amino acids. From germline, CDR1 is LNHDA and CDR2 SQIVND (reference sequence). V was cut by 7 bases and J by 1 base, with 16 bases left in between. This chain's CDR3 is CASTLGGLGNYGYTF. In DNA, the CDR3 is TGTGCCAGTACCCTGGGAGGTTTGGGTAACTATGGCTACACCTTC.

The V gene is TRBV19, the J gene TRBJ2-7; 7 nucleotides line up with TRBD2. Germline values: CDR1 LNHDA, CDR2 SQIVND (reference sequence). The V and J ends lost 5 bases and 3 bases, in that order; junction bases with no gene match: 4. The CDR3 sequence is 13 residues long. The CDR3 DNA is TGTGCCAGTAGTGAGGGCGGGGGCTACGAGCAGTACTTC. Translation: CASSEGGGYEQYF.

The rearrangement joins TRBV30 to TRBJ1-2; D unresolved. The CDR3 spans 13 residues. The germline V gene encodes CDR1 GTSNPN and CDR2 SVGIG (reference sequence). Deletions cut 0 bases from V and 8 bases from J, with 13 bases between. The DNA of the CDR3 is TGTGCCTGGAGTGTAGCGGGGTTCGGGGGCTACACCTTC. This sequence encodes CAWSVAGFGGYTF.

This clone occurred a few times. Other DNA sequences within the sample encode an identical CDR3. This chain connects TRBV29-1 to TRBJ2-5, with TRBD2 identical over 11 bases. J gave up 7 bases and V 7 bases, and 11 bases lay outside the gene matches. The CDR3 runs 14 residues. Germline V gene data show CDR1 as SQVTM and CDR2 as ANQGSEA. The CDR3 DNA reads TGCAGCGCGACTAGCGGGGCCGGGGGGGGGACCCAGTACTTC. It is translated as CSATSGAGGGTQYF.

As for this clone: At one end, the junction sequence differs from germline, possibly due to a read error. The chain has TRBV6-6 and TRBJ2-3; tentatively, D is TRBD2 (6 bases). CDR1 and CDR2 (germline): MNHNY, SVGAGI (reference sequence). The CDR3 loop spans 16 amino acids. This CDR3 reads CASSYSGRGGTDTQYF. CDR3 nucleotide sequence: TGTGCCAGCAGTTACTCCGGGCGGGGAGGCACCGATACGCAGTATTTT.

The V gene is TRBV5-1, the J gene TRBJ2-7, with D perhaps TRBD2 (5 bases). The germline V gene has CDR1 SGHRS and CDR2 YFSETQ. The CDR3 spans 14 residues. The V gene lost 6 bases and the J gene lost 0 bases, with 13 bases spanning the gap. The CDR3, as DNA: TGCGCCAGCACCAAGACGGGAAGCTCCTACGAGCAGTACTTC. Translated: CASTKTGSSYEQYF. Complete variable domain (other parts from reference TRBV5-1 and TRBJ2-7): KAGVTQTPRYLIKTRGQQVTLSCSPISGHRSVSWYQQTPGQGLQFLFEYFSETQRNKGNFPGRFSGRQFSNSRSEMNVSTLELGDSALYLCASTKTGSSYEQYFGPGTRLTVT.

The chain joins TRBV4-3 to TRBJ2-2; no firm D call. The CDR3 is made up of 15 amino acids. Germline V lookup: CDR1 LGHNA, CDR2 YSLEER. V lost 0 bases to trimming and J lost 4 bases, with 9 bases between them. For the CDR3, the DNA is TGCGCCAGCAGCCAAGAGGCGACTCGCACCGGGGAGCTGTTTTTT. Protein product: CASSQEATRTGELFF.

This chain links TRBV7-9 with TRBJ1-4; 11 bases fit TRBD1. Germline CDR1 and CDR2: SEHNR and FQNEAQ (reference sequence). V was pared by 5 bases and J by 2 bases, with 7 bases of the junction left unmatched. The CDR3 runs to 17 residues. CDR3 region: CASSLIRDRGTNEKLFF. The DNA of the CDR3 is TGTGCCAGCAGCCTAATACGGGACAGGGGGACTAATGAAAAACTGTTTTTT.

This clone was found once. This rearrangement joins TRBV10-3 to TRBJ2-1; 12 bases match TRBD2. Unmatched junction bases numbered 6, after V lost 4 bases and J lost 5 bases. Per germline, CDR1 ENHRY and CDR2 SYGVKD. The length of the CDR3 is 16 residues. The CDR3 coding sequence is TGTGCCATCAGTGGAACGACTAGCGGGAGAGACAATGAGCAGTTCTTC. This codes for CAISGTTSGRDNEQFF.

The chain carries TRBV6-4 and TRBJ2-3; D remains ambiguous. In germline, CDR1 is MRHNA, CDR2 SNTAGT. This CDR3 region has 15 residues. The ends were cut back, 3 bases at V and 0 bases at J, with 10 bases in the middle. This chain's CDR3 is CASSEAGRSTDTQYF. CDR3 in DNA: TGTGCCAGCAGTGAGGCAGGCCGCAGCACAGATACGCAGTATTTT.